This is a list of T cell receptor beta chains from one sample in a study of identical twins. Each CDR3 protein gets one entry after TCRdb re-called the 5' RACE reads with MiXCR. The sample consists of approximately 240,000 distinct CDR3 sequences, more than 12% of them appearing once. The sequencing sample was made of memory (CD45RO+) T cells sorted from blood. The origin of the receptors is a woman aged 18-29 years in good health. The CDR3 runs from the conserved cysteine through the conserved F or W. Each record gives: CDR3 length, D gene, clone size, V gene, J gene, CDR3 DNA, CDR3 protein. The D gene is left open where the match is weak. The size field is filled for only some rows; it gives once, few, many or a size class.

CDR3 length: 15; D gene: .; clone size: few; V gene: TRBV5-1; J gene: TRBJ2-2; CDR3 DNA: TGCGCCAGCAGCGCCCAGTCCGCGAACACCGGGGAGCTGTTTTTT; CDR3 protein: CASSAQSANTGELFF
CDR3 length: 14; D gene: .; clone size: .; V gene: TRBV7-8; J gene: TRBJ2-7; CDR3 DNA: TGTGCCAGCAGCTTAGCGAGCCAGGACTACGTGCAGTACTTC; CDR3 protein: CASSLASQDYVQYF
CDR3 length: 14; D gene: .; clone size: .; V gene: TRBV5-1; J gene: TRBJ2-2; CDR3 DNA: TGCGCCAGCAGAAACAGGGTTGCGACCGGGGAGCTGTTTTTT; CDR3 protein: CASRNRVATGELFF
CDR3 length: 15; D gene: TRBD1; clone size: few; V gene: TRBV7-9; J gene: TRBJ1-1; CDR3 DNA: TGTGCCAGCAGCGTCAAAGGGGGCAGGCCCACTGAAGCTTTCTTT; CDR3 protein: CASSVKGGRPTEAFF
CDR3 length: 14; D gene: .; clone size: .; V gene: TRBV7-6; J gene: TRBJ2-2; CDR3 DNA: TGTGCCAGCAGCTTATCCCCAGGGTCCGGGGAGCTGTTTTTT; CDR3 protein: CASSLSPGSGELFF
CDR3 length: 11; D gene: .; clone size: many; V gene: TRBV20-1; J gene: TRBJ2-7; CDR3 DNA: TGCAGTGCTAGCGAATATCGCGAGCAGTACTTC; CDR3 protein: CSASEYREQYF
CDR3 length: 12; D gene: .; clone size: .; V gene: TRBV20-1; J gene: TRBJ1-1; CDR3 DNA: TGCAGTGCTAGGGGGTGGGGGAAAGTGGCTTTCTTT; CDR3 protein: CSARGWGKVAFF
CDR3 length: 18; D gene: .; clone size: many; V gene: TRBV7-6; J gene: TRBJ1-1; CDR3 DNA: TGTGCCAGCAGCTTAGCCCCAAGGGGACGTAGGACGAACACTGAAGCTTTCTTT; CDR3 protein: CASSLAPRGRRTNTEAFF
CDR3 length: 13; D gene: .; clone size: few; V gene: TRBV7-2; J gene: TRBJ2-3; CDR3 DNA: TGTGCCAGCAGCCCCGTCTGGGCGGATACGCAGTATTTT; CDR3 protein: CASSPVWADTQYF
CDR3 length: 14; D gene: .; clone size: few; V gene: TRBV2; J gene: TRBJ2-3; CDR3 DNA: TGTGCCAGCAGTCCTAATGTTCCCCACGATACGCAGTATTTT; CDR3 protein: CASSPNVPHDTQYF
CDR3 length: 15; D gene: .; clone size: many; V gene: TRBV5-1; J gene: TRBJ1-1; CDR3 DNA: TGCGCCAGCAGCCGCTCGTCCGCTGGCGACACTGAAGCTTTCTTT; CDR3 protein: CASSRSSAGDTEAFF